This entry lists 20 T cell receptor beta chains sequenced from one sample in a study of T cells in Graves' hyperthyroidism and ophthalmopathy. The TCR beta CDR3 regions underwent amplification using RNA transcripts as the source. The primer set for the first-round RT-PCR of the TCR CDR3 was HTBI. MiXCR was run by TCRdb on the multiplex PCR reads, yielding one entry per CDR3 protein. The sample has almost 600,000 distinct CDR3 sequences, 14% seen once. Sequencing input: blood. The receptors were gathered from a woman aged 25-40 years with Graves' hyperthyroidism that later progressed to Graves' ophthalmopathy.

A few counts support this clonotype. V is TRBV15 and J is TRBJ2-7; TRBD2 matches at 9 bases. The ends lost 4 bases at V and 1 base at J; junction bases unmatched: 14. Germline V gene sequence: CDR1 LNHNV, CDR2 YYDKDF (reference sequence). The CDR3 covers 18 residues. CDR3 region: CATSMVAGEGWGSYEQYF. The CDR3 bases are TGTGCCACCAGCATGGTAGCGGGAGAAGGGTGGGGATCCTACGAGCAGTACTTC.

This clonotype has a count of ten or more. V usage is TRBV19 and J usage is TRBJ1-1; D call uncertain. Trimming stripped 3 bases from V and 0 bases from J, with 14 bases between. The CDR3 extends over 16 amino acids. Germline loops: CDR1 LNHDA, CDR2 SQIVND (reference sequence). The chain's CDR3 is CASSIQVGVMNTEAFF. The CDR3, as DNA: TGTGCCAGTAGTATCCAAGTCGGAGTGATGAACACTGAAGCTTTCTTT.

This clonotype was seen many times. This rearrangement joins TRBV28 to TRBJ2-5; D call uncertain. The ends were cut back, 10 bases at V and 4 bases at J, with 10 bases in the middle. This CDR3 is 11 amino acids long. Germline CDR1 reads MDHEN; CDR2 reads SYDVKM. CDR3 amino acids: CATIRLETQYF. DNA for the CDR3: TGTGCCACCATCCGGCTAGAGACCCAGTACTTC.

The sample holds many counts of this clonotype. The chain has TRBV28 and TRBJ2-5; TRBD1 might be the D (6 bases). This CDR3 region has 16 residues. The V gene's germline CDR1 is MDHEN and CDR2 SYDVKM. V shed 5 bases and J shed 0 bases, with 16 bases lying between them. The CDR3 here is CASSQRTVPYQETQYF. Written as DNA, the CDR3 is TGTGCCAGCAGTCAACGGACAGTACCCTACCAAGAGACCCAGTACTTC.

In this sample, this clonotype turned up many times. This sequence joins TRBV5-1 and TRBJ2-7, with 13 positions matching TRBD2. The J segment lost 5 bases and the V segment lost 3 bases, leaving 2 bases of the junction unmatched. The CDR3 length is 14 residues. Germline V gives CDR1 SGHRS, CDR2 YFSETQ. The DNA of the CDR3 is TGCGCCAGCAGCTCCGGGACTAGCGGGAACGAGCAGTACTTC. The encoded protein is CASSSGTSGNEQYF.

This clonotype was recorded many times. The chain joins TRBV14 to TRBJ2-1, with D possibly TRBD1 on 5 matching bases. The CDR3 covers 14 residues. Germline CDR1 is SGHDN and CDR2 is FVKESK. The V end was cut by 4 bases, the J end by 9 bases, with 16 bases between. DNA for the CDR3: TGTGCCAGCAGCCGACAAGTGGGGCCCGGTGAGCAGTTCTTC. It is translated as CASSRQVGPGEQFF.

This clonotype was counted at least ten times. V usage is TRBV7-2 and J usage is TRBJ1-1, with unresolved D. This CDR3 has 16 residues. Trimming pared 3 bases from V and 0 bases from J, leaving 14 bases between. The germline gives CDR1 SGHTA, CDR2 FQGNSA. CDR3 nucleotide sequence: TGTGCCAGCAGCTTCCAGCGGACGGTAATGAACACTGAAGCTTTCTTT. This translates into CASSFQRTVMNTEAFF.

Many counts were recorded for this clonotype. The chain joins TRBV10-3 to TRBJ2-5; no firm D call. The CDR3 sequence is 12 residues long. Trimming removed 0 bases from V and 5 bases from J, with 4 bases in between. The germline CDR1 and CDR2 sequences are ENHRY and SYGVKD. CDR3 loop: CAISESRETQYF. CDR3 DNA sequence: TGTGCCATCAGTGAGTCGCGGGAGACCCAGTACTTC.

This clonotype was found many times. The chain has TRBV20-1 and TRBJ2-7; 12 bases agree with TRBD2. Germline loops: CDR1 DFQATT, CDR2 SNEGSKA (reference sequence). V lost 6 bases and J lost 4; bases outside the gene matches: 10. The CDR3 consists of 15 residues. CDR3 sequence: CSAILAGGSTYEQYF. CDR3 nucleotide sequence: TGCAGTGCAATACTAGCGGGAGGCTCGACTTACGAGCAGTACTTC.

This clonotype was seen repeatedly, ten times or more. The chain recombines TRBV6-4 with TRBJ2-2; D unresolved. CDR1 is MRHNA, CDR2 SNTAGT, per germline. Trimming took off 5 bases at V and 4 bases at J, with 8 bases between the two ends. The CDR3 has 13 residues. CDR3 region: CASSHISTGELFF. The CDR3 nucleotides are TGTGCCAGCAGTCACATATCCACCGGGGAGCTGTTTTTT.

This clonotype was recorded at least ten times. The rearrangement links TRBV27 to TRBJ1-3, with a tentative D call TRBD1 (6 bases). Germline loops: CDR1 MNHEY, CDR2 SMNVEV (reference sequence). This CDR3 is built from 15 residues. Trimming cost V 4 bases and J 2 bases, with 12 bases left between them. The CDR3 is CASSSQGSTGNTIYF. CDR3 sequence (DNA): TGTGCCAGCAGTTCCCAGGGGTCAACTGGAAACACCATATATTTT.

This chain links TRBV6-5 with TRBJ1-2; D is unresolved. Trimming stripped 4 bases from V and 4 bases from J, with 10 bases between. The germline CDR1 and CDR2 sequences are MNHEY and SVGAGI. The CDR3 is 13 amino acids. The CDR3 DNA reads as TGTGCCAGCAGTTCCGCAGGATTCTATGGCTACACCTTC. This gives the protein CASSSAGFYGYTF.

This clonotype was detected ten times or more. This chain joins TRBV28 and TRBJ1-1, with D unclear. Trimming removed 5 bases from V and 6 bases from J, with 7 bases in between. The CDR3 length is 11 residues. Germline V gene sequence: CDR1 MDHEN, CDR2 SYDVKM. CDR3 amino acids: CASSGRSEAFF. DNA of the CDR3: TGTGCCAGCAGTGGCCGCTCTGAAGCTTTCTTT. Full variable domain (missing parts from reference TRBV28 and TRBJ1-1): DVKVTQSSRYLVKRTGEKVFLECVQDMDHENMFWYRQDPGLGLRLIYFSYDVKMKEKGDIPEGYSVSREKKERFSLILESASTNQTSMYLCASSGRSEAFFGQGTRLTVV.

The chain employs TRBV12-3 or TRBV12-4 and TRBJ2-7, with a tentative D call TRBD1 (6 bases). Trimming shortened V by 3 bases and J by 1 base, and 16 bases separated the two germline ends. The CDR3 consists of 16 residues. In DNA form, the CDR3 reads TGTGCCAGCAGTTTGGGCCTGGGGGCCCAGTCCTACGAGCAGTACTTC. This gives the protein CASSLGLGAQSYEQYF.

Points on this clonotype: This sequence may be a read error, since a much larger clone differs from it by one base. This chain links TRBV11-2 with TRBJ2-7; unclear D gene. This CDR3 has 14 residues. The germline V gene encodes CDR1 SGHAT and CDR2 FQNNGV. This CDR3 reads CGSSPHGRAYEQYF. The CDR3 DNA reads TGTGGCAGCAGCCCTCATGGACGAGCCTACGAGCAGTACTTC.

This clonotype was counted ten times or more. CDR3 DNA sequence: TGTGCCACCAGTGATCCAGAACAGGGACGGGAGACCCAGTACTTC. Translated, it gives CATSDPEQGRETQYF. The chain links TRBV24-1 to TRBJ2-5, with D possibly TRBD1 on 6 matching bases. V was shortened by 3 bases and J by 5 bases, with 15 bases between the two germline ends. CDR1 is KGHDR and CDR2 is SFDVKD in the germline V gene. This CDR3 contains 15 residues.

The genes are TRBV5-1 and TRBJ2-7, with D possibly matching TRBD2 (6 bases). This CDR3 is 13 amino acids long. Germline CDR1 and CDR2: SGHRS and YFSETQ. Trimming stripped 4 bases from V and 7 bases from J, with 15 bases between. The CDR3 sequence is CASSPPGLPEQYF. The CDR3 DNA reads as TGCGCCAGCAGCCCCCCGGGACTCCCTGAGCAGTACTTC.

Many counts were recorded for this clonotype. The CDR3 here is CATSDLNPGTHNEQFF. The CDR3 bases are TGTGCCACCAGTGACCTGAATCCGGGAACCCACAATGAGCAGTTCTTC. The chain couples TRBV24-1 to TRBJ2-1, with D possibly matching TRBD2 (5 bases). Germline V CDR1 and CDR2: KGHDR, SFDVKD. Trimming pared 4 bases from V and 5 bases from J, leaving 17 bases between. The CDR3 totals 16 residues.

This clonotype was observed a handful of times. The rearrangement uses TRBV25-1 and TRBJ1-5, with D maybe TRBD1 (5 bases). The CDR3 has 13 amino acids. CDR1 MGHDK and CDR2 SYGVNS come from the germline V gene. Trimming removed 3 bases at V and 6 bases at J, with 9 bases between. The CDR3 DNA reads TGTGCCAGCAGTGATGGGGGGGTTCAGCCCCAGCATTTT. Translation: CASSDGGVQPQHF.

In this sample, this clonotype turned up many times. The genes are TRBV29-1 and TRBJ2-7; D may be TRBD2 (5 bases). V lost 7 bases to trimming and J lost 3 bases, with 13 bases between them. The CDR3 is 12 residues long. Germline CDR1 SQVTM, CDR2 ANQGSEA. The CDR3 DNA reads TGCAGCGCCGGCGACGGGAACTACGAGCAGTACTTC. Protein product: CSAGDGNYEQYF.